The clone carrying this T cell receptor (beta chain) was seen many times. These data come from a study of T cells in Graves' hyperthyroidism and ophthalmopathy. RNA transcripts were the template for amplifying TCR beta CDR3 regions. TCR CDR3 underwent first-round RT-PCR with the HTBI primer set. TCRdb itself ran the multiplex PCR reads through MiXCR, one entry per CDR3 protein. The sample has approximately 420,000 distinct CDR3 sequences, approximately 15% seen once. V dropped 6 bases and J dropped 2; count of bases not matched to a gene: 6. Germline CDR1 MNHEY, CDR2 SMNVEV (reference sequence). The CDR3 covers 15 residues. Absence of ophthalmopathy progression within 18 months defined stable Graves' hyperthyroidism.

Sequenced: blood. This TCR came from a woman in her late teens or twenties with Graves' hyperthyroidism. The chain recombines TRBV27 with TRBJ2-5; 10 positions agree with TRBD1. CDR3 DNA sequence: TGTGCCAGCAGCCCCGGGACAGGGGTACAAGAGACCCAGTACTTC. Translating it yields CASSPGTGVQETQYF.